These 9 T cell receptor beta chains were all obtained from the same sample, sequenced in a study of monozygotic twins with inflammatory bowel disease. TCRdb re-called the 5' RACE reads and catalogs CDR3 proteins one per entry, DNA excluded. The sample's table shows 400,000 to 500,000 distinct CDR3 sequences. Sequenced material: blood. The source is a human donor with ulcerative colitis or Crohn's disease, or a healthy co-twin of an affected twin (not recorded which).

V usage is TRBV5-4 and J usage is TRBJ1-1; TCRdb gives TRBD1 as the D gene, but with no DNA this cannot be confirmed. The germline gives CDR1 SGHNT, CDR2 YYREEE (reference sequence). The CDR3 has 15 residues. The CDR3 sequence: CASSVPGHQNTEAFF.

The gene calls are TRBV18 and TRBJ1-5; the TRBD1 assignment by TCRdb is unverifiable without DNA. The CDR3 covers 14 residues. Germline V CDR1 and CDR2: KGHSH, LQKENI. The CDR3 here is CASSSGGLGQPQHF.

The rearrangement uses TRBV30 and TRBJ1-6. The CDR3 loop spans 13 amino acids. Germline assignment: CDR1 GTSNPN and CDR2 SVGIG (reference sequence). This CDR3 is CASGTVDNSPLHF.

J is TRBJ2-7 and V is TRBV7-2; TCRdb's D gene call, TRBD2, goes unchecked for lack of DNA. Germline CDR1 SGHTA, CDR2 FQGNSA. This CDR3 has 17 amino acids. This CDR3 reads CASSSLLLAGRTYEQYF.

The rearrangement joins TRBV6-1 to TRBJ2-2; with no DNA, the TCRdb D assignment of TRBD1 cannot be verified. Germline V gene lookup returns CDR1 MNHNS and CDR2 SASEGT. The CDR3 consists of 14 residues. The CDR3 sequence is CASSRAGVTGELFF.

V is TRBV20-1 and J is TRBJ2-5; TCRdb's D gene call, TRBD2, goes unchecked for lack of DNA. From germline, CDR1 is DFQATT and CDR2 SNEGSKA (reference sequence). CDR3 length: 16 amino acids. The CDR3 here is CSANPSTSGYQETQYF.

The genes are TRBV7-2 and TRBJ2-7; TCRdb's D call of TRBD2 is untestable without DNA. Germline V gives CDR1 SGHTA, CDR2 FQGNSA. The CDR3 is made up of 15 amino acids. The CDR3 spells CASSLGGLGYNEQYF.

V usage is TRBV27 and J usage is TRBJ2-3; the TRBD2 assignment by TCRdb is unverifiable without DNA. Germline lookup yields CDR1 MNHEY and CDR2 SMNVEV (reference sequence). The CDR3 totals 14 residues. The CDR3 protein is CASSSGGETDTQYF.

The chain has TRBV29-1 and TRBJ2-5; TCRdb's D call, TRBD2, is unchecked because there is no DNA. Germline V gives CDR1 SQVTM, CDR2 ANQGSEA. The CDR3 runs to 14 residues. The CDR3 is CSVAGTSAQETQYF.